These 19 T cell receptor beta chains were sequenced from one sample in a study of T-cell reconstitution after alpha-beta-depleted transplantation in children. Unique molecular identifiers were incorporated during preparation of the TCRbeta library. From the PCR reads, TCRdb called clonotypes with MiXCR, one entry per CDR3 protein. The table includes about 830,000 distinct CDR3 sequences, roughly 15% detected once. Sequenced material: PBMCs, mostly from graft donor cells, taken 360 days after TCRalphabeta/CD19-depleted stem cell transplant. These receptors originate from a male patient younger than 18 who had a stem cell transplant for acute lymphoblastic leukemia, so the T cells may come from the graft donor.

This clonotype was observed a handful of times. The J gene is TRBJ2-1, the V gene TRBV24-1; D gene uncertain. Germline-derived CDR1 and CDR2 are KGHDR and SFDVKD. This CDR3 region has 19 residues. Trimming took off 3 bases at V and 0 bases at J, with 20 bases between the two ends. The CDR3 region is CATSDPMDVSRASYNEQFF. The CDR3 region has the DNA TGTGCCACCAGTGATCCGATGGATGTCTCGCGCGCCTCCTACAATGAGCAGTTCTTC.

This clonotype was counted ten times or more. The DNA for the CDR3 is TGCAGTGCCAGGCACAGGGGCTTCTACGAGCAGTACTTC. Its protein is CSARHRGFYEQYF. The chain uses TRBV20-1 and TRBJ2-7; 7 nucleotides line up with TRBD1. This CDR3 region has 13 residues. The V and J ends lost 6 bases and 3 bases, in that order; junction bases with no gene match: 8. Germline CDR1 and CDR2: DFQATT and SNEGSKA (reference sequence).

The chain joins TRBV5-1 to TRBJ2-7; D ambiguous. Per germline, CDR1 SGHRS and CDR2 YFSETQ. V lost 0 bases to trimming and J lost 3 bases, with 10 bases between them. The CDR3 consists of 14 residues. The CDR3 here is CASSLGTFSYEQYF. Written as DNA, the CDR3 is TGCGCCAGCAGCTTGGGCACCTTCAGCTACGAGCAGTACTTC.

This clonotype was counted only a few times. The CDR3 sequence: CASSPGLGQDRVRVRNEQFF. For the CDR3, the DNA is TGTGCCAGCTCACCGGGATTGGGGCAGGACAGGGTACGAGTACGCAATGAGCAGTTCTTC. The chain joins TRBV18 to TRBJ2-1; 8 bases fit TRBD1. V lost 3 bases, J lost 6 bases, and 22 bases stayed unmatched. The CDR3 consists of 20 residues. CDR1 and CDR2 (germline): KGHSH, LQKENI.

The genes are TRBV29-1 and TRBJ2-7, with no clear D. Trimming pared 2 bases from V and 5 bases from J, leaving 13 bases between. The V gene's germline CDR1 is SQVTM and CDR2 ANQGSEA. The CDR3 has 13 residues. The CDR3 nucleotides read TGCAGCGTTGAAAGCCCCGAGTCGCACGAGCAGTACTTC. Protein sequence: CSVESPESHEQYF.

This clonotype was detected many times. The chain links TRBV12-3 or TRBV12-4 to TRBJ2-1, with 8 bases matching TRBD2. The CDR3 length is 13 residues. Trimming removed 4 bases from V and 6 bases from J; junction bases left unmatched: 2. The CDR3 here is CASSSGGGNEQFF. CDR3 bases: TGTGCCAGCAGTTCCGGGGGGGGCAATGAGCAGTTCTTC.

The chain employs TRBV10-3 and TRBJ2-2, with 7 bases identical to TRBD2. The CDR3 is 17 residues long. The V segment lost 4 bases and the J segment 4 bases; nucleotides outside the gene matches: 12. Germline loops: CDR1 ENHRY, CDR2 SYGVKD. This CDR3 reads CAISVQRGRTVTGELFF. The CDR3 bases are TGTGCCATCAGTGTACAGCGGGGCAGGACGGTCACCGGGGAGCTGTTTTTT.

The CDR3 reads CASSSKLSTSGYEQYF. Written as DNA, the CDR3 is TGCGCCAGCAGCTCCAAATTATCGACTAGCGGCTACGAGCAGTACTTC. V is TRBV5-1 and J is TRBJ2-7; 9 bases line up with TRBD2. The CDR3 is 16 residues long. Looked up from germline, CDR1 is SGHRS and CDR2 is YFSETQ. The junction had 10 bases not matched to a gene; V was cut back by 3 bases and J by 3 bases. Based on the CDR3 plus reference TRBV5-1 and TRBJ2-7, the full variable domain is KAGVTQTPRYLIKTRGQQVTLSCSPISGHRSVSWYQQTPGQGLQFLFEYFSETQRNKGNFPGRFSGRQFSNSRSEMNVSTLELGDSALYLCASSSKLSTSGYEQYFGPGTRLTVT.

This clonotype was detected many times. The chain combines TRBV4-1 with TRBJ2-7; no definite D call. Deletions cut 1 base from V and 4 bases from J, with 20 bases between. Germline-derived CDR1 and CDR2 are MGHRA and YSYEKL. This CDR3 has 17 residues. The CDR3 DNA follows: TGCGCCAGCAGCCAAGTCAAAGCTGGGTTACTTCTTTACGAGCAGTACTTC. Its protein product is CASSQVKAGLLLYEQYF.

There are many counts of this clonotype. The chain carries TRBV5-1 and TRBJ2-3, with a tentative D call TRBD2 (7 bases). CDR3 length: 14 residues. V lost 4 bases and J lost 6, with 15 bases in between. Germline CDR1 and CDR2: SGHRS and YFSETQ. The CDR3 loop reads CASSLGGRQDTQYF. In DNA form, the CDR3 reads TGCGCCAGCAGCCTGGGGGGGCGCCAGGATACGCAGTATTTT.

V usage is TRBV5-8 and J usage is TRBJ2-1; 9 bases line up with TRBD2. CDR1 is SGHTS, CDR2 YDEGEE, per germline. The CDR3 totals 17 residues. J gave up 7 bases and V 6 bases, and 17 bases lay outside the gene matches. This CDR3 is CASTSSDVAGGPNEQFF. CDR3 nucleotide sequence: TGTGCCAGCACTTCGTCCGACGTGGCGGGAGGGCCAAATGAGCAGTTCTTC.

This clonotype has at least ten counts. The rearrangement links TRBV5-1 to TRBJ2-1; no clear D. The V and J ends lost 1 base and 3 bases respectively, with 5 bases between them. The germline V gene has CDR1 SGHRS and CDR2 YFSETQ. CDR3 length equals 13 residues. The chain's CDR3 is CASSLTDYNEQFF. In nucleotides, the CDR3 is TGCGCCAGCAGCTTGACTGACTACAATGAGCAGTTCTTC. Full variable domain (missing parts from reference TRBV5-1 and TRBJ2-1): KAGVTQTPRYLIKTRGQQVTLSCSPISGHRSVSWYQQTPGQGLQFLFEYFSETQRNKGNFPGRFSGRQFSNSRSEMNVSTLELGDSALYLCASSLTDYNEQFFGPGTRLTVL.

In its sample, this clonotype was seen a few times. The rearrangement links TRBV11-1 to TRBJ2-5; the D is unclear. Trimming pared 3 bases from V and 2 bases from J, leaving 13 bases between. Per the germline V gene, CDR1 is SGHAT and CDR2 is FQDESV (reference sequence). The CDR3 is 15 residues long. CDR3 coding DNA: TGTGCCAGCAGCTTGCGGTACAGCGTACAAGAGACCCAGTACTTC. It is translated as CASSLRYSVQETQYF. Drawing the rest from reference TRBV11-1 and TRBJ2-5, the complete variable domain is EAEVAQSPRYKITEKSQAVAFWCDPISGHATLYWYRQILGQGPELLVQFQDESVVDDSQLPKDRFSAERLKGVDSTLKIQPAELGDSAMYLCASSLRYSVQETQYFGPGTRLLVL.

The sample holds a few counts of this clonotype. The chain couples TRBV20-1 to TRBJ2-7; 9 positions match TRBD2. J gave up 1 base and V 0 bases, and 4 bases lay outside the gene matches. Germline lookup yields CDR1 DFQATT and CDR2 SNEGSKA (reference sequence). The CDR3 sequence is 15 residues long. For the CDR3, the DNA is TGCAGTGCTAGAGACCCTAGCGGGGCATCCTACGAGCAGTACTTC. Residues: CSARDPSGASYEQYF.

This clonotype has only a few counts. This rearrangement joins TRBV5-1 to TRBJ2-1; 8 nucleotides match TRBD2. The germline V gene has CDR1 SGHRS and CDR2 YFSETQ. The CDR3 covers 17 residues. Germline trimming cut 5 bases from V and 9 bases from J; bases unmatched to any gene: 19. The CDR3 protein is CASSFGGGTSTIGEQFF. CDR3 coding DNA: TGCGCCAGCAGTTTTGGGGGCGGGACTAGTACAATTGGTGAGCAGTTCTTC.

A few counts support this clonotype. V gene TRBV9 combines with J gene TRBJ2-7, with 8 nucleotides matching TRBD2. CDR1 is SGDLS and CDR2 is YYNGEE in the germline V gene. The ends lost 3 bases at V and 2 bases at J; junction bases unmatched: 7. CDR3 length: 15 residues. In DNA, the CDR3 is TGTGCCAGCAGCGACGGACTCGGGAGGGCCTACGAGCAGTACTTC. It codes for CASSDGLGRAYEQYF.

This clonotype has only a few counts. The V and J genes are TRBV11-2 and TRBJ2-5; a weak D match, TRBD2 (5 bases). In germline, CDR1 is SGHAT, CDR2 FQNNGV. V was cut by 3 bases and J by 8 bases, with 16 bases left in between. The CDR3 is 14 amino acids. This CDR3 reads CASSFVPGMVTQYF. CDR3 coding DNA: TGTGCCAGCAGCTTCGTCCCGGGAATGGTCACCCAGTACTTC.

The V call is TRBV15, the J call TRBJ1-2; the D is unclear. Trimming shortened V by 0 bases and J by 6 bases, and 5 bases separated the two germline ends. The CDR3 has 12 residues. Germline V gives CDR1 LNHNV, CDR2 YYDKDF (reference sequence). The CDR3 DNA reads as TGTGCCACCAGCAGAGATGTAAATGGCTACACCTTC. Translation gives CATSRDVNGYTF.

There are a few counts of this clonotype. CDR3 in amino acids: CASSLAQGNTGELFF. CDR3 DNA sequence: TGCGCCAGCAGCTTGGCGCAGGGGAACACCGGGGAGCTGTTTTTT. The V and J genes are TRBV5-1 and TRBJ2-2, with D perhaps TRBD1 (5 bases). Germline V gene sequence: CDR1 SGHRS, CDR2 YFSETQ. Trimming removed 0 bases from V and 1 base from J, with 7 bases in between. This CDR3 region has 15 residues.